The rows below give T cell receptor beta chains drawn from one sample of a study of blood T cell repertoires in COVID-19. The repertoire was sequenced with immunoSEQ multiplex PCR; TCRdb's copy has only in-frame clones and lacks some. The sample carries some 170,000 clones, 87% recorded once. The material sequenced was peripheral blood. These TCRs come from a woman aged 50 to 60 with acute or convalescent COVID-19. Both conserved end residues are part of each CDR3. D genes are given only for firm matches. Not all rows give a size; the values are once, few, many and, for expanded clones, a class.

>TRBJ1-6|TRBV19|.|.
TGTGCCAGTAGTCCGGGGGGCCCGGAGAATTCACCCCTCCACTTT
CASSPGGPENSPLHF
>TRBJ1-1|TRBV7-2|TRBD1|.
TGTGCCAGCAGCACGAGGACAGGGGTGAACACTGAAGCTTTCTTT
CASSTRTGVNTEAFF
>TRBJ1-1|TRBV25-1|.|.
TGTGCCAGCAGGCGACAAACGAACACTGAAGCTTTCTTT
CASRRQTNTEAFF
>TRBJ2-6|TRBV7-8|TRBD2|.
TGTGCCAGCAGCGAGGAGCGGGGTCCAGGGGCCAACGTCCTGACTTTC
CASSEERGPGANVLTF
>TRBJ1-2|TRBV29-1|.|.
TGCAGCGCCTTAACAGGGTTGGGCTATGGCTACACCTTC
CSALTGLGYGYTF
>TRBJ2-1|TRBV6-2/TRBV6-3|.|.
TGTGCCAGCAGTTACTCTCCTAGCGCGCCATACAATGAGCAGTTCTTC
CASSYSPSAPYNEQFF
>TRBJ1-1|TRBV29-1|.|.
TGCAGCGTTGCTCGGCAGGGGAACACTGAAGCTTTCTTT
CSVARQGNTEAFF
>TRBJ1-4|TRBV19|.|.
TGTGCCAGTAGTATCGGCGGACAGCCAAATGAAAAACTGTTTTTT
CASSIGGQPNEKLFF
>TRBJ2-5|TRBV7-2|TRBD1|.
TGTGCCAGCAGCCGTGGGGACAGGGGGCGTGAGACCCAGTACTTC
CASSRGDRGRETQYF
>TRBJ2-2|TRBV24-1|.|.
TGTGCCACCAGTGATTTAACGGGGACTCACACCGGGGAGCTGTTTTTT
CATSDLTGTHTGELFF
>TRBJ2-2|TRBV18|TRBD2|.
TGTGCCAGCTCAGCGGGGGACCGACCCAACACCGGGGAGCTGTTTTTT
CASSAGDRPNTGELFF
>TRBJ2-5|TRBV18|.|.
TGTGCCAGCTCACCCTCGCTAGGGGTCCCTTTGGAGACCCAGTACTTC
CASSPSLGVPLETQYF
>TRBJ1-3|TRBV21-1|.|once
TGTGCCAGCAGCAAATACAGAGTCCCTCCAGGAAACACCATATATTTT
CASSKYRVPPGNTIYF
>TRBJ1-3|TRBV19|.|few
TGTGCCAGTACAAGGCAGGGCTACGGAAACACCATATATTTT
CASTRQGYGNTIYF
>TRBJ2-7|TRBV29-1|TRBD1|.
TGCAGCGTTCGACGGACAGGGCGTCCCTACGAGCAGTACTTC
CSVRRTGRPYEQYF
>TRBJ2-5|TRBV19|TRBD1|.
TGTGCCAGTAGTACCGGGACAGGGTACCAAGAGACCCAGTACTTC
CASSTGTGYQETQYF
>TRBJ2-3|TRBV19|TRBD2|.
TGTGCCAGTAGTTGGTCGGGGGGACCCACAGATACGCAGTATTTT
CASSWSGGPTDTQYF
>TRBJ2-1|TRBV30|.|.
TGTGCCTGGGGGTTTTTCGATGAGCAGTTCTTC
CAWGFFDEQFF
>TRBJ1-2|TRBV10-3|TRBD1|.
TGTGCCATCAGTGCACAGGGGGATGGCTACACCTTC
CAISAQGDGYTF
>TRBJ2-3|TRBV6-5|.|.
TGTGCCAGCAGACCCATGGACATAAGCACAGATACGCAGTATTTT
CASRPMDISTDTQYF
>TRBJ1-5|TRBV6-2/TRBV6-3|.|.
TGTGCCAGCAGCGACCCGGGAGGCAATCAGCCCCAGCATTTT
CASSDPGGNQPQHF
>TRBJ1-2|TRBV3-1/TRBV3-2|TRBD1|.
TGTGCCAGCAGTCACAACAGGGGGCGAGAGGGCTACACCTTC
CASSHNRGREGYTF
>TRBJ2-7|TRBV18|.|.
TGTGCCAGCTCACCCCCCGGGGGCTACGAGCAGTACTTC
CASSPPGGYEQYF
>TRBJ1-2|TRBV10-3|.|.
TGTGCCATCAGTAGCGACAGCACTGCTAACTATGGCTACACCTTC
CAISSDSTANYGYTF
>TRBJ2-2|TRBV6-2/TRBV6-3|TRBD1|.
TGTGCCAGCAGTATCACCGGGACAGCGAACACCGGGGAGCTGTTTTTT
CASSITGTANTGELFF
>TRBJ2-1|TRBV12-3/TRBV12-4|.|.
TGTGCCAGCAGGGAGAATGGCCCCAATGAGCAGTTCTTC
CASRENGPNEQFF